The 15 T cell receptor beta chains presented below share a single source sample, sequenced in a study of T cell responses to AZD1222 COVID-19 vaccine. The table came from immunoSEQ multiplex PCR; TCRdb's copy has only in-frame clones and leaves some out. The repertoire holds approximately 93,000 clones, around 90% seen once, with approximately 5% in the top ten. This sample comprised peripheral blood, obtained 28 days after the second AZD1222 dose. The receptors were sampled from an adult who received the AZD1222 COVID-19 vaccine.

This chain links TRBV5-1 with TRBJ2-3, with 8 bases that match TRBD1. CDR1 SGHRS and CDR2 YFSETQ come from the germline V gene. V trimming: 3 bases; J trimming: 3 bases; junction bases outside the gene matches: 12. The CDR3 sequence is 17 residues long. CDR3 loop: CASSSYLRTGLTDTQYF. The CDR3 nucleotides are TGCGCCAGCAGCTCGTACCTGAGGACAGGGCTGACAGATACGCAGTATTTT.

CDR3 bases: TGTGCCAGTGCAGGGACAGAAGTTAGGGGCGGTGAGGATGGCTACACCTTC. Amino acids: CASAGTEVRGGEDGYTF. The V and J genes are TRBV7-9 and TRBJ1-2; TRBD1 matches at 7 bases. Germline loops: CDR1 SEHNR, CDR2 FQNEAQ (reference sequence). The CDR3 totals 17 residues. V shed 9 bases and J 6 bases; nucleotides not matched to a gene: 22.

This clone appeared once. J is TRBJ2-7 and V is TRBV19; D may be TRBD1 (6 bases). CDR3 length equals 15 residues. Per the germline V gene, CDR1 is LNHDA and CDR2 is SQIVND (reference sequence). The V end lost 4 bases, the J end lost 2 bases, and 15 bases lay between the germline ends. The CDR3: CASSRGGGRAYEQYF. As DNA, the CDR3 is TGTGCCAGTAGTAGAGGGGGTGGTAGGGCCTACGAGCAGTACTTC.

This chain uses TRBV7-6 with TRBJ2-5; D gene ambiguous. Germline V gene sequence: CDR1 SGHVS, CDR2 FNYEAQ. The CDR3 has 11 amino acids. Trimming cost V 4 bases and J 1 base, with 1 base left between them. The CDR3 nucleotides read TGTGCCAGCAGCTCCCAAGAGACCCAGTACTTC. This translates into CASSSQETQYF. Combining the CDR3 with reference TRBV7-6 and TRBJ2-5 gives the whole variable domain GAGVSQSPRYKVTKRGQDVALRCDPISGHVSLYWYRQALGQGPEFLTYFNYEAQQDKSGLPNDRFSAERPEGSISTLTIQRTEQRDSAMYRCASSSQETQYFGPGTRLLVL.

This clone was observed a handful of times. The chain joins TRBV3-1 (or the pseudogene TRBV3-2) to TRBJ2-7; 7 nucleotides align to TRBD1. J lost 4 bases, V lost 4 bases, and 4 bases had no gene match. Germline V gene data show CDR1 as LGHDT and CDR2 as YNNKEL (reference sequence). The CDR3 sequence is 13 residues long. The CDR3 protein is CASSPGQIYEQYF. For the CDR3, the DNA is TGTGCCAGCAGCCCGGGACAGATATACGAGCAGTACTTC.

The genes are TRBV6-1 and TRBJ1-6; the match to TRBD1 covers 7 bases. The germline CDR1 and CDR2 sequences are MNHNS and SASEGT. Trimming cost V 2 bases and J 0 bases; bases outside gene matches: 10. The CDR3 length is 19 residues. CDR3 residues: CASSEPRQGKGSYNSPLHF. Here the CDR3 DNA reads TGTGCCAGCAGTGAACCGCGACAGGGAAAGGGCTCCTATAATTCACCCCTCCACTTT.

This sequence joins TRBV19 and TRBJ1-5, with TRBD1 matching over 11 bases. CDR3 length: 14 amino acids. The germline V gene has CDR1 LNHDA and CDR2 SQIVND (reference sequence). Germline trimming cut 7 bases from V and 12 bases from J; bases unmatched to any gene: 11. DNA for the CDR3: TGTGCCAGTAAGATCGGGACAGGGGGTCCACGCCAGCATTTT. It yields the protein CASKIGTGGPRQHF. Filled out from reference TRBV19 and TRBJ1-5, the complete variable domain reads DGGITQSPKYLFRKEGQNVTLSCEQNLNHDAMYWYRQDPGQGLRLIYYSQIVNDFQKGDIAEGYSVSREKKESFPLTVTSAQKNPTAFYLCASKIGTGGPRQHFGDGTRLSIL.

This CDR3 is CASSPNTGNTIYF. The CDR3, as DNA: TGTGCCAGCAGCCCCAACACTGGAAACACCATATATTTT. J is TRBJ1-3 and V is TRBV6-5; D not resolved. V lost 6 bases to trimming and J lost 2 bases, with 8 bases between them. The CDR3 loop spans 13 amino acids. Per germline, CDR1 MNHEY and CDR2 SVGAGI.

A remark on this clone: A read error may account for a junction end that differs from germline. V usage is TRBV7-7 and J usage is TRBJ1-2, with D possibly being TRBD1 (6 bases). This CDR3 comprises 21 residues. Looked up from germline, CDR1 is SSHAT and CDR2 is FNYEAQ (reference sequence). CDR3 region: CASSRASCWGTKVYENYGYTF. Written as DNA, the CDR3 is TGTGCTAGCAGCCGGGCTAGTTGTTGGGGGACAAAAGTCTATGAGAACTATGGCTACACCTTC.

The CDR3 loop reads CASSAPNGGANVLTF. In DNA, the CDR3 is TGTGCCAGCAGCGCGCCCAACGGGGGGGCCAACGTCCTGACTTTC. The V gene is TRBV7-9, the J gene TRBJ2-6; D gene ambiguous. Trimming pared 5 bases from V and 4 bases from J, leaving 12 bases between. The CDR3 has 15 residues. Germline V gene sequence: CDR1 SEHNR, CDR2 FQNEAQ (reference sequence).

The gene calls are TRBV21-1 and TRBJ1-5; the table's TRBD1 call for D was not verified on the DNA. TRBV21-1 constitutes a pseudogene. The CDR3 consists of 14 residues. The CDR3 is CASSSQQGIQPQHF. DNA for the CDR3: TGTGCCAGCAGCTCTCAACAGGGGATTCAGCCCCAGCATTTT.

V and J are TRBV29-1 and TRBJ1-2; the D gene is possibly TRBD1 (5 bases). This CDR3 comprises 14 residues. The germline V and J ends were trimmed by 4 bases and 4 bases, with 16 bases remaining between them. Looked up from germline, CDR1 is SQVTM and CDR2 is ANQGSEA. CDR3 loop: CSVVKGLHTYGYTF. CDR3 sequence (DNA): TGCAGCGTTGTAAAGGGACTACACACCTATGGCTACACCTTC.

V gene TRBV7-9 combines with J gene TRBJ1-3, with D perhaps TRBD1 (5 bases). The CDR3 covers 14 residues. V gave up 7 bases and J gave up 0 bases, with 10 bases separating them. CDR1 SEHNR and CDR2 FQNEAQ come from the germline V gene (reference sequence). The CDR3 region has the DNA TGTGCCAGCACCTTCGACAGCTCTGGAAACACCATATATTTT. Amino acids: CASTFDSSGNTIYF.

The V and J genes are TRBV6-1 and TRBJ1-3; D is ambiguous. The CDR3 sequence is 16 residues long. The germline V gene encodes CDR1 MNHNS and CDR2 SASEGT. Deletions cut 2 bases from V and 0 bases from J, with 11 bases between. Here the CDR3 reads CASSEIGRTSGNTIYF. The CDR3 nucleotides are TGTGCCAGCAGTGAAATAGGCAGGACCTCTGGAAACACCATATATTTT.

This clone has a single count. V and J are TRBV3-1 (or the pseudogene TRBV3-2) and TRBJ2-4, with D perhaps TRBD1 (5 bases). Germline values: CDR1 LGHDT, CDR2 YNNKEL (reference sequence). The CDR3 is made up of 14 amino acids. V shed 2 bases and J shed 9 bases, with 14 bases lying between them. The CDR3 protein is CASSQFVQGTIQYF. DNA for the CDR3: TGTGCCAGCAGCCAATTCGTTCAGGGTACCATTCAGTACTTC.